Given below is one T cell receptor beta chain in context. This entry comes from a study of blood T cell repertoires in COVID-19. Authors' analysis steps: The authors estimated nucleated cell counts from reference gene primer amplification. TCRdb keeps only in-frame clones here, not all; method: immunoSEQ multiplex PCR. D and trimming come from the DNA, and the V and J calls and clone size come from that table. The data show approximately 150,000 clones, roughly 87% seen once. The V and J ends lost 11 bases and 0 bases respectively, with 8 bases between them. The CDR3 consists of 13 residues. The germline V gene encodes CDR1 SEHNR and CDR2 FQNEAQ (reference sequence).

This chain connects TRBV7-9 to TRBJ2-6; D gene unclear. The sequencing sample was made of peripheral blood. This TCR was sampled from a woman in her forties or fifties with acute or convalescent COVID-19. CDR3 coding DNA: TGTGCCGCGAGTAGCTCTGGGGCCAACGTCCTGACTTTC. This codes for CAASSSGANVLTF.